The 18 T cell receptor beta chains below were found in one sample sequenced in a study of blood T cell repertoires in COVID-19. Generated by immunoSEQ multiplex PCR, the TCRdb table keeps only in-frame clones and is missing some. The sample yields about 100,000 clones, about 86% seen once. Source material: PBMCs or T cells enriched from blood (not recorded which). The receptors were gathered from a woman aged 45-60 years who had recovered from COVID-19.

V gene TRBV27 combines with J gene TRBJ1-5; D might be TRBD1 (6 bases). The CDR3 is 16 amino acids. Germline CDR1 reads MNHEY; CDR2 reads SMNVEV (reference sequence). Trimming shortened V by 4 bases and J by 1 base, and 14 bases separated the two germline ends. Here the CDR3 reads CASSSLLGGSNQPQHF. The CDR3 DNA reads as TGTGCCAGCAGTTCCCTTTTAGGGGGAAGCAATCAGCCCCAGCATTTT.

The CDR3 region is CASSFTGGTRGGYTF. CDR3 nucleotides: TGTGCCAGCAGCTTTACAGGGGGCACCCGCGGTGGCTACACCTTC. The chain links TRBV7-3 to TRBJ1-2, with 9 bases identical to TRBD1. The V segment lost 3 bases and the J segment 7 bases; nucleotides outside the gene matches: 9. The CDR3 is 15 residues long. Per the germline V gene, CDR1 is SGHTA and CDR2 is FQGTGA.

Written as DNA, the CDR3 is TGTGCCACCAGCAGGGCGCGGGACACAGATACGCAGTATTTT. Encoded protein: CATSRARDTDTQYF. V gene TRBV2 combines with J gene TRBJ2-3; the D gene is possibly TRBD2 (6 bases). V shed 10 bases and J shed 2 bases, with 16 bases lying between them. The CDR3 loop spans 14 amino acids. Germline assignment: CDR1 SNHLY and CDR2 FYNNEI. Using reference TRBV2 and TRBJ2-3 for the parts outside the CDR3, the full variable domain is EPEVTQTPSHQVTQMGQEVILRCVPISNHLYFYWYRQILGQKVEFLVSFYNNEISEKSEIFDDQFSVERPDGSNFTLKIRSTKLEDSAMYFCATSRARDTDTQYFGPGTRLTVL.

The rearrangement uses TRBV27 and TRBJ2-1; 13 bases align to TRBD2. This CDR3 spans 13 amino acids. V lost 6 bases to trimming and J lost 8 bases; unmatched junction nucleotides: 1. Germline CDR1 is MNHEY and CDR2 is SMNVEV (reference sequence). CDR3 region: CASRLAGGYEQFF. The CDR3 DNA reads TGTGCCAGCAGACTAGCGGGAGGGTATGAGCAGTTCTTC.

The V and J genes are TRBV11-2 and TRBJ2-7, with D possibly matching TRBD2 (5 bases). With 2 bases removed from V and 1 base from J, the gap between germline ends came to 6 bases. Germline V lookup: CDR1 SGHAT, CDR2 FQNNGV. CDR3 length: 13 residues. CDR3 sequence: CASSLPGSYEQYF. The CDR3 bases are TGTGCCAGCAGCTTACCGGGGTCCTACGAGCAGTACTTC.

The chain has TRBV7-9 and TRBJ2-3, with TRBD1 matching 10 bases. With V trimmed by 5 bases and J by 1 base, 3 bases remained unmatched. The CDR3 spans 15 residues. Germline CDR1 reads SEHNR; CDR2 reads FQNEAQ (reference sequence). CDR3 bases: TGTGCCAGCAGCGACAGGGGGCGCGGCACAGATACGCAGTATTTT. It translates to CASSDRGRGTDTQYF.

This clone came up a few times. This could be a read error, since a much larger clone is one nucleotide away. The CDR3 loop reads CASSQQGDQPQHF. CDR3 in DNA: TGTGCCAGCAGCCAACAGGGGGATCAGCCCCAGCATTTT. The genes are TRBV3-1 (or the pseudogene TRBV3-2) and TRBJ1-5, with 7 bases lining up with TRBD1. The germline gives CDR1 LGHDT, CDR2 YNNKEL (reference sequence). This CDR3 contains 13 residues. J lost 5 bases, V lost 2 bases, and 0 bases had no gene match.

The chain combines TRBV28 with TRBJ1-1; the D is unclear. Trimming stripped 3 bases from V and 8 bases from J, with 13 bases between. CDR1 and CDR2 (germline): MDHEN, SYDVKM. The CDR3 runs to 13 residues. DNA for the CDR3: TGTGCCAGCAGTTTGTCGGTGAGTAAAGAAGCTTTCTTT. Translation gives CASSLSVSKEAFF.

The CDR3 spells CASNPRGRSYTEAFF. For the CDR3, the DNA is TGTGCCTCGAACCCCCGAGGGAGGTCGTACACTGAAGCTTTCTTT. The V gene is TRBV30, the J gene TRBJ1-1, with unresolved D. The CDR3 totals 15 residues. Germline assignment: CDR1 GTSNPN and CDR2 SVGIG (reference sequence). V lost 7 bases, J lost 3 bases, and 21 bases lay in between.

The chain links TRBV10-1 to TRBJ2-1; 10 nucleotides match TRBD1. This CDR3 has 13 amino acids. Trimming at V came to 5 bases and at J to 8 bases, leaving 3 bases not matched to a gene. Per germline, CDR1 WNHNN and CDR2 SYGVQD (reference sequence). CDR3: CASSRDRGYEQFF. CDR3 DNA sequence: TGCGCCAGCAGTAGGGACAGGGGCTATGAGCAGTTCTTC.

V usage is TRBV5-1 and J usage is TRBJ1-1, with 9 bases that match TRBD1. This CDR3 has 15 amino acids. Losses at the gene ends were 1 base for V and 10 bases for J; bases not matched to a gene: 11. Germline V gene sequence: CDR1 SGHRS, CDR2 YFSETQ. CDR3 residues: CASSLLGQGSVGAFF. The CDR3 coding sequence is TGCGCCAGCAGCTTGCTTGGACAGGGGTCTGTGGGAGCTTTCTTT.

The J gene is TRBJ1-2, the V gene TRBV7-3; tentatively, D is TRBD1 (5 bases). The CDR3 runs to 14 residues. Between the trimmed V and J ends, which lost 5 bases and 2 bases, there was a span of 12 bases. Germline-derived CDR1 and CDR2 are SGHTA and FQGTGA. The CDR3 sequence: CASSRRGSNYGYTF. CDR3 nucleotide sequence: TGTGCCAGCAGCCGGAGGGGCAGCAACTATGGCTACACCTTC. The entire variable domain, with the rest obtained from reference TRBV7-3 and TRBJ1-2, is as follows: GAGVSQTPSNKVTEKGKYVELRCDPISGHTALYWYRQSLGQGPEFLIYFQGTGAADDSGLPNDRFFAVRPEGSVSTLKIQRTERGDSAVYLCASSRRGSNYGYTFGSGTRLTVV.

The gene calls are TRBV5-4 and TRBJ2-2; possibly TRBD1 for D (6 bases). The CDR3 consists of 14 residues. Germline lookup yields CDR1 SGHNT and CDR2 YYREEE (reference sequence). V gave up 0 bases and J gave up 5 bases, with 8 bases separating them. The chain's CDR3 is CASSLGQGTGELFF. CDR3 nucleotide sequence: TGTGCCAGCAGCTTGGGGCAGGGGACCGGGGAGCTGTTTTTT.

The genes are TRBV11-2 and TRBJ2-5; TRBD2 agrees at 8 bases. This CDR3 spans 16 amino acids. Per germline, CDR1 SGHAT and CDR2 FQNNGV. The J segment lost 0 bases and the V segment lost 2 bases, leaving 5 bases of the junction unmatched. The CDR3 DNA follows: TGTGCCAGCAGCTTAAGTGGCGGGAGGAACCAAGAGACCCAGTACTTC. Its protein is CASSLSGGRNQETQYF.

This chain joins TRBV27 and TRBJ1-5, with D perhaps TRBD1 (5 bases). CDR3 length: 15 amino acids. Trimming shortened V by 3 bases and J by 1 base, and 10 bases separated the two germline ends. Germline-derived CDR1 and CDR2 are MNHEY and SMNVEV (reference sequence). This CDR3 reads CASSFLAGSNQPQHF. CDR3 in DNA: TGTGCCAGCAGTTTCCTCGCAGGGAGCAATCAGCCCCAGCATTTT.

The chain has TRBV7-3 and TRBJ1-1; 7 nucleotides align to TRBD1. CDR1 is SGHTA and CDR2 is FQGTGA in the germline V gene. The CDR3 has 15 amino acids. The V segment lost 5 bases and the J segment 0 bases; nucleotides outside the gene matches: 6. The CDR3 loop reads CASSIGTAMNTEAFF. The CDR3 DNA follows: TGTGCCAGCAGCATCGGGACAGCTATGAACACTGAAGCTTTCTTT.

The chain is built from TRBV7-2 and TRBJ2-1, with a tentative D call TRBD2 (6 bases). With 3 bases removed from V and 9 bases from J, the gap between germline ends came to 6 bases. The germline gives CDR1 SGHTA, CDR2 FQGNSA. This CDR3 has 11 residues. The CDR3: CASSLTSEQFF. As DNA, the CDR3 is TGTGCCAGCAGCTTGACTAGTGAGCAGTTCTTC.

The gene calls are TRBV7-6 and TRBJ1-2; a weak D match, TRBD1 (5 bases). The V gene's germline CDR1 is SGHVS and CDR2 FNYEAQ. CDR3 length: 15 residues. V was trimmed by 5 bases and J by 6 bases, leaving 19 bases between them. CDR3 sequence: CASSLMQGLEDGYTF. The CDR3 DNA reads TGTGCCAGCAGCCTTATGCAGGGACTTGAGGATGGCTACACCTTC.